The 16 T cell receptor beta chains reported below all come from one sample, sequenced in a study of cytomegalovirus exposure and HLA in healthy donors. 60 Vbeta and 13 Jbeta primers were used in PCR. This table comes from immunoSEQ multiplex PCR, and its TCRdb copy is limited to in-frame clones, with some not included. Found here are around 200,000 clones, 86% of them singletons; the top ten hold less than 0.4%. Sequencing was performed on PBMCs. All receptors come from a woman in her thirties in good health and CMV-seronegative.

The sample holds a few counts of this clone. The V gene is TRBV14, the J gene TRBJ2-1; TRBD2 matches 10 bases. There are 18 residues in the CDR3. Germline lookup yields CDR1 SGHDN and CDR2 FVKESK. With 2 bases clipped from V and 1 base from J, the junction kept 8 bases outside the gene matches. In nucleotides, the CDR3 is TGTGCCAGCAGCCAAACTAGCGGGATAGCCCGATCCTACAATGAGCAGTTCTTC. Amino acids: CASSQTSGIARSYNEQFF.

The V gene is TRBV28, the J gene TRBJ2-7, with D possibly TRBD2 on 5 matching bases. This CDR3 contains 15 residues. The germline V gene has CDR1 MDHEN and CDR2 SYDVKM. With 2 bases removed from V and 3 bases from J, the gap between germline ends came to 14 bases. CDR3 amino acids: CASSLPGGKNYEQYF. The CDR3 DNA is TGTGCCAGCAGTTTACCCGGAGGTAAAAACTACGAGCAGTACTTC.

The rearrangement links TRBV28 to TRBJ2-1; D is perhaps TRBD1 (6 bases). In germline, CDR1 is MDHEN, CDR2 SYDVKM. With 7 bases removed from V and 10 bases from J, the gap between germline ends came to 11 bases. The CDR3 covers 11 residues. The CDR3, as DNA: TGTGCCAGCACCTCCGGGACAGAGCAGTTCTTC. This encodes CASTSGTEQFF.

The chain carries TRBV7-6 and TRBJ2-7, with D tentatively TRBD2 (6 bases). The CDR3 totals 13 residues. V was cut by 5 bases and J by 6 bases, with 14 bases left in between. The germline V gene has CDR1 SGHVS and CDR2 FNYEAQ. The CDR3 bases are TGTGCCAGCAGCGTACGGGGGAGATCCGAGCAGTACTTC. Translated: CASSVRGRSEQYF.

The V and J genes are TRBV11-2 and TRBJ1-4, with 7 positions matching TRBD1. This CDR3 spans 15 amino acids. Germline lookup yields CDR1 SGHAT and CDR2 FQNNGV. Losses at the gene ends were 0 bases for V and 4 bases for J; bases not matched to a gene: 2. Written as DNA, the CDR3 is TGTGCCAGCAGCTTAGATTCAGGGGGTAATGAAAAACTGTTTTTT. It encodes CASSLDSGGNEKLFF.

The gene calls are TRBV18 and TRBJ1-3, with a possible D match to TRBD1 (5 bases). The CDR3 totals 15 residues. The ends were cut back, 2 bases at V and 2 bases at J, with 10 bases in the middle. Looked up from germline, CDR1 is KGHSH and CDR2 is LQKENI. In DNA, the CDR3 is TGTGCCAGCTCACCAAGCAAAGGGGCTGGAAACACCATATATTTT. Protein product: CASSPSKGAGNTIYF.

This clone has just one count. DNA for the CDR3: TGCGCCAGCAGCTCCGGACTAGCGGGGGGCACCGGGGAGCTGTTTTTT. Translating it yields CASSSGLAGGTGELFF. The chain employs TRBV5-1 and TRBJ2-2, with TRBD2 matching 14 bases. This CDR3 region has 16 residues. Germline values: CDR1 SGHRS, CDR2 YFSETQ. J gave up 4 bases and V 3 bases, and 2 bases lay outside the gene matches.

The J gene is TRBJ1-5, the V gene TRBV4-1; D gene unclear. Per the germline V gene, CDR1 is MGHRA and CDR2 is YSYEKL. Trimming removed 1 base at V and 7 bases at J, with 20 bases between. This CDR3 has 17 amino acids. The chain's CDR3 is CASSQVDIVSAFQPQHF. The CDR3 coding sequence is TGCGCCAGCAGCCAAGTTGATATAGTGTCCGCTTTCCAGCCCCAGCATTTT.

This chain uses TRBV5-5 with TRBJ2-2, with TRBD2 matching over 7 bases. V lost 4 bases and J lost 6; bases outside the gene matches: 12. Germline CDR1 SGHKS, CDR2 YYEKEE (reference sequence). The CDR3 spans 16 residues. CDR3 DNA sequence: TGTGCCAGCAGCCATATGGGAGGGGTTGAGTCCGGGGAGCTGTTTTTT. It is translated as CASSHMGGVESGELFF. Looking up the rest from reference TRBV5-5 and TRBJ2-2 gives the full variable domain: DAGVTQSPTHLIKTRGQQVTLRCSPISGHKSVSWYQQVLGQGPQFIFQYYEKEERGRGNFPDRFSARQFPNYSSELNVNALLLGDSALYLCASSHMGGVESGELFFGEGSRLTVL.

The genes are TRBV5-1 and TRBJ2-5, with 7 bases fitting TRBD1. The CDR3 totals 16 residues. The ends lost 4 bases at V and 5 bases at J; junction bases unmatched: 14. In germline, CDR1 is SGHRS, CDR2 YFSETQ. The CDR3 loop reads CASSPLPGQADETQYF. The CDR3 nucleotides read TGCGCCAGCAGCCCTCTTCCTGGACAGGCAGATGAGACCCAGTACTTC.

The chain couples TRBV5-5 to TRBJ2-7, with D maybe TRBD1 (6 bases). CDR1 is SGHKS and CDR2 is YYEKEE in the germline V gene (reference sequence). The CDR3 sequence is 12 residues long. V lost 5 bases and J lost 7, with 13 bases in between. Written as DNA, the CDR3 is TGTGCCAGCAGTTTTGACAGGCGAGAGCAGTACTTC. It specifies CASSFDRREQYF.

This clone has just one count. The chain is built from TRBV28 and TRBJ2-7, with D perhaps matching TRBD2 (7 bases). V was cut by 6 bases and J by 2 bases, with 20 bases left in between. Germline V gene sequence: CDR1 MDHEN, CDR2 SYDVKM. The CDR3 totals 16 residues. The CDR3 DNA reads TGTGCCAGCAGCTCCCCCGGGGGGCGGGGCGCCTACGAGCAGTACTTC. Amino acid sequence: CASSSPGGRGAYEQYF.

The chain combines TRBV28 with TRBJ2-1; D is perhaps TRBD2 (6 bases). CDR1 is MDHEN, CDR2 SYDVKM, per germline. Trimming stripped 6 bases from V and 9 bases from J, with 18 bases between. The CDR3 runs to 14 residues. Here the CDR3 DNA reads TGTGCCAGCAGGCGGGACCCCAACGAGGGTGAGCAGTTCTTC. Translating gives CASRRDPNEGEQFF.

This chain links TRBV7-9 with TRBJ2-1; 10 bases map to TRBD2. The CDR3 sequence is 16 residues long. Germline lookup yields CDR1 SEHNR and CDR2 FQNEAQ (reference sequence). After removal of 6 bases from V and 0 bases from J, the junction contained 5 bases not matched to a gene. CDR3 nucleotide sequence: TGTGCCAGCAGATGGACTAGCGGAAGCTCCTACAATGAGCAGTTCTTC. As protein: CASRWTSGSSYNEQFF. Full variable domain (rest looked up from reference TRBV7-9 and TRBJ2-1): DTGVSQNPRHKITKRGQNVTFRCDPISEHNRLYWYRQTLGQGPEFLTYFQNEAQLEKSRLLSDRFSAERPKGSFSTLEIQRTEQGDSAMYLCASRWTSGSSYNEQFFGPGTRLTVL.

This CDR3 reads CASSTRLSGYGYTF. The CDR3 nucleotides are TGTGCCAGCAGTACCAGACTAAGTGGATATGGCTACACCTTC. The V and J genes are TRBV6-5 and TRBJ1-2, with D unclear. Trimming removed 5 bases at V and 5 bases at J, with 15 bases between. This CDR3 contains 14 residues. CDR1 and CDR2 from the germline V gene are MNHEY and SVGAGI.

The rearrangement uses TRBV5-1 and TRBJ1-4; 7 nucleotides agree with TRBD1. The CDR3 runs to 14 residues. The V gene end was trimmed by 2 bases and the J gene end by 4 bases; junction bases not matched to a gene: 2. Germline V gene data show CDR1 as SGHRS and CDR2 as YFSETQ. As DNA, the CDR3 is TGCGCCAGCAGCTTCAGACAGGGTAATGAAAAACTGTTTTTT. This codes for CASSFRQGNEKLFF.